This TCR beta chain is from a study of T cell responses to AZD1222 COVID-19 vaccine (TCRdb year 2021). Regarding the complete study: AZD1222 recipients given second doses at about 4 weeks or at about 12 weeks were pooled, since spike-specific TCR depth and breadth were not found to differ between the two schedules. Enrollment into the trials was organized by age into subgroups of 18-55, 56-69 and 70-plus years, and those subgroups contained approximately 150, 30 and 60 TCR-sequenced participants, respectively. TCR sequencing was performed for 230 to 250 trial participants, of whom around 200 were given two doses of AZD1222 and around 25 were given two doses of MenACWY control vaccine. The study at large found these results: Because no day 14 peak-response samples were available, repertoires were characterized only after the peak T cell response. Participants were mostly white British and included more females than males, and it was suggested by the authors that clonal diversity may have been underestimated. The whole spike protein was spanned by vaccine-associated CD4 TCRs, and dominant responses were seen in regions 160-218 and 743-854. After two AZD1222 doses, spike-specific TCR breadth and depth were significantly higher than at day 0 and than in MenACWY recipients. The 56-69-year group was small, and its depth increase did not reach significance, likely because of low power. Reportedly, almost half of the unique spike-specific TCRs recognized epitopes lying outside the regions that are mutated in the B.1.351 and B.1.1.7 variants. Conclusions about previously exposed vaccinees are limited, since just five to seven AZD1222 recipients were seropositive for SARS-CoV-2 at baseline.

The sample's time point label, in plain terms: baseline before first vaccination. Vaccinee samples were obtained from the UK trials COV001 and COV002, which included a single-blind randomized controlled phase 2/3 trial of AZD1222 (ChAdOx1 nCoV-19) in healthy adults. For TCRbeta chain sequencing, PBMC samples were collected from trial participants at day 0 and at day 28 after the second dose. The CDR3 regions of human TCRbeta chains were analyzed by immunosequencing. As for the original processing: Repertoire TCRs were checked for matches against a reference library of SARS-CoV-2-specific TCRs that had been generated using the MIRA antigen-specificity platform. Breadth meant the fraction of unique TCRs that were SARS-CoV-2-associated, whereas depth meant the fraction of total T cells that were SARS-CoV-2-associated. Using the MIRA data, each spike-specific TCR was mapped to the spike region that the TCR reacts to and placed in a CD4 or CD8 class. Log10-transformed breadth and depth values were compared by one-way ANOVA with Sidak's multiple comparisons tests. What TCRdb holds here is the immuneACCESS table cut down to in-frame rearrangements. Part of the clones is not present; checked against another copy, under half of the missing clones reflect an unresolved V gene, and the others are unexplained. V and J calls plus clone size are reproduced from that table; the DNA served to infer D and trimming. The sample yields around 130,000 clones; roughly 85% were counted once. The ten largest clones capture roughly 8% of the sample.

Based on the germline V gene, the CDR1 and CDR2 sequences are MDHEN and SYDVKM. Measured from the cysteine to the phenylalanine, the CDR3 is 14 residues long. The retained sequence is limited to the CDR3, 42 bases, with the frame set at the first base. V and J lose 6 bases and 1 base, and a span of 11 bases separates them. Turning to this clone: This clone's antigen is unknown. Nothing much larger sits one base from this clone, and base qualities are not available.

The receptor was derived from an adult in good health. Recombination connected TRBV28 to TRBJ2-3; a confident D gene designation cannot be given. The sample was peripheral blood, taken on day 0 of AZD1222 vaccination. The DNA sequence follows: TGTGCCAGCAGGGGAACTACCCGCACAGATACGCAGTATTTT. Its amino acids are CASRGTTRTDTQYF.